These T cell receptor beta chains were read from a single sample in a study of Ad26.COV2.S vaccination and SARS-CoV-2 variants. Produced via immunoSEQ multiplex PCR; TCRdb's table is partial and in-frame only. The sample includes hundreds of thousands of clones, around nine tenths of them seen just once. Sequences were derived from peripheral blood, sampled in a trial of Ad26.COV2.S vaccine versus placebo. The receptors shown here come from a person between 18 and 59 years old who received the Ad26.COV2.S COVID-19 vaccine or a placebo. CDR3s include the opening cysteine and the closing phenylalanine or tryptophan. A D gene is named only where the DNA matches it firmly. The listing skips clone size in some rows; elsewhere it reads once, few, many or a size class.

D gene,clone size,J gene,V gene,CDR3 DNA,CDR3 protein
NA,NA,TRBJ1-5,TRBV9,TGTGCCAGCAGCGTCGAGGAGGCGGTCCATCAGCCCCAGCATTTT,CASSVEEAVHQPQHF
NA,NA,TRBJ2-7,TRBV6-1,TGTGCCAGCAGTGAACCGGCCAGGAGCTCCTACGAGCAGTACTTC,CASSEPARSSYEQYF
NA,NA,TRBJ2-7,TRBV2,TGTGCCAGCAGTGTTCGGACTGAGAGCTCCTACGAGCAGTACTTC,CASSVRTESSYEQYF
NA,NA,TRBJ2-7,TRBV2,TGTGCCAGCAGTTTAGAGGGAGGGCAGTACTTC,CASSLEGGQYF
TRBD1,NA,TRBJ1-2,TRBV15,TGTGCCACCAGGAGTGGAAGACAGGGGATCTATGGCTACACCTTC,CATRSGRQGIYGYTF
NA,once,TRBJ1-4,TRBV13,TGTGCCAGCAGCCAACAGGGAGATGGAACTAATGAAAAACTGTTTTTT,CASSQQGDGTNEKLFF
NA,once,TRBJ1-5,TRBV27,TGTGCCAGCAGTTTATGGGCCAGAGATAATCAGCCCCAGCATTTT,CASSLWARDNQPQHF
NA,NA,TRBJ2-3,TRBV5-1,TGCGCCAGCAGCTTGGAAATCGGAGTAGGAGATACGCAGTATTTT,CASSLEIGVGDTQYF
TRBD1,NA,TRBJ2-5,TRBV11-3,TGTGCCAGCAGCCCAGGACAGGGCGCCGGGGCCCAGTACTTC,CASSPGQGAGAQYF
NA,NA,TRBJ2-7,TRBV6-5,TGTGCCAGCAGGGGAGGGGGGGGCCACGAGCAGTACTTC,CASRGGGGHEQYF
NA,once,TRBJ2-7,TRBV5-1,TGCGCCAGCAGCTTGAGTACGCATACCTACGAGCAGTACTTC,CASSLSTHTYEQYF
TRBD1,NA,TRBJ2-1,TRBV19,TGTGCCAGTAGTGTAGACAGGGTAGGCAATGAGCAGTTCTTC,CASSVDRVGNEQFF
TRBD2,once,TRBJ2-3,TRBV2,TGTGCCAGCAGTGAATGGGCGGGAGACGATACGCAGTATTTT,CASSEWAGDDTQYF
NA,NA,TRBJ2-1,TRBV7-2,TGTGCCAGCAGCGCGTGGCGACTTGAGTTTGAGCAGTTCTTC,CASSAWRLEFEQFF
NA,NA,TRBJ1-1,TRBV28,TGTGCCAGCAGTCCCTACACGGCCGGGAATGAAGCTTTCTTT,CASSPYTAGNEAFF
TRBD2,NA,TRBJ2-3,TRBV5-4,TGTGCCAGCAGCTTGGGAGCGGGAGGCACAGATACGCAGTATTTT,CASSLGAGGTDTQYF
NA,NA,TRBJ2-1,TRBV3-1/TRBV3-2,TGTGCCAGCAGCGACCAAGATGCCTCGTATGGCAATGAGCAGTTCTTC,CASSDQDASYGNEQFF
NA,few,TRBJ1-6,TRBV5-4,TGTGCCAGCAGCTTTCTGCAGGCAGGTTCACCCCTCCACTTT,CASSFLQAGSPLHF
NA,NA,TRBJ2-7,TRBV10-3,TGTGCCATCAGCCTGCGCGGGACATTTGCCTACGAGCAGTACTTC,CAISLRGTFAYEQYF
TRBD2,NA,TRBJ2-7,TRBV5-1,TGCGCCAGCAGCTTGCGCGGCAGGGCCGGGGGGTACGAGCAGTACTTC,CASSLRGRAGGYEQYF
NA,NA,TRBJ1-1,TRBV13,TGTGCCAGCTTCCTCGAGGGTAACACTGAAGCTTTCTTT,CASFLEGNTEAFF
TRBD1,NA,TRBJ2-2,TRBV24-1,TGTGCCACCAGTCGGGACAGGGTGTCCGGGGAGCTGTTTTTT,CATSRDRVSGELFF
NA,NA,TRBJ2-1,TRBV4-2,TGTGCCAGCAGCCAAGAGGCGGGGGCCAGACGCTATGAGCAGTTCTTC,CASSQEAGARRYEQFF
NA,NA,TRBJ1-4,TRBV14,TGTGCCAGCAGCCAAGCCAGGGCTTCTAATGAAAAACTGTTTTTT,CASSQARASNEKLFF
NA,NA,TRBJ1-1,TRBV7-2,TGTGCCAGCAGCCCCGCTGTGAACACTGAAGCTTTCTTT,CASSPAVNTEAFF
NA,NA,TRBJ2-7,TRBV18,TGTGCCAGCTCACCACAGGGGTTAACCTACGAGCAGTACTTC,CASSPQGLTYEQYF
TRBD2,NA,TRBJ2-3,TRBV3-1/TRBV3-2,TGTGCCAGCAGTAGGCCGGGACTAGTTGCAGATACGCAGTATTTT,CASSRPGLVADTQYF
NA,NA,TRBJ1-2,TRBV30,TGTGCCTGGAGGGTCCAGGGAACGATCTATGGCTACACCTTC,CAWRVQGTIYGYTF
TRBD2,NA,TRBJ2-3,TRBV7-9,TGTGCCAGCAGCTCCGGACTAGCGGGAGCACGCACAGATACGCAGTATTTT,CASSSGLAGARTDTQYF
TRBD2,NA,TRBJ2-7,TRBV2,TGTGCCAGCAGTTCGAGCGGGACTAGCTACGAGCAGTACTTC,CASSSSGTSYEQYF
TRBD2,NA,TRBJ2-1,TRBV5-1,TGCGCCAGCAGCCAGACTAGCGGCTACAATGAGCAGTTCTTC,CASSQTSGYNEQFF
NA,NA,TRBJ2-6,TRBV28,TGTGCCAGCAGTTTTAGGCCCATCCCCTTTTCTGGGGCCAACGTCCTGACTTTC,CASSFRPIPFSGANVLTF
NA,NA,TRBJ2-5,TRBV12-5,TGTGCTAGTGGTACCCCCGGGCCTCTAGAGACCCAGTACTTC,CASGTPGPLETQYF
NA,NA,TRBJ2-2,TRBV2,TGTGCCAGCAGTGATTACAGGAGTACCGGGGAGCTGTTTTTT,CASSDYRSTGELFF
TRBD2,NA,TRBJ2-7,TRBV15,TGTGCCACCAGCAGGCAGCCGGGACTAGCGGGATACGAGCAGTACTTC,CATSRQPGLAGYEQYF
NA,NA,TRBJ2-5,TRBV30,TGTGCCTGGAGTACCAGAGAGACCCAGTACTTC,CAWSTRETQYF
NA,NA,TRBJ2-3,TRBV15,TGTGCCACCAGCAGAGAAAACGGGGCCCGAGATACGCAGTATTTT,CATSRENGARDTQYF
NA,NA,TRBJ1-1,TRBV25-1,TGTGCCAGCAGTGAAGGATATCAGGTTGAAGCTTTCTTT,CASSEGYQVEAFF
NA,once,TRBJ1-5,TRBV29-1,TGCAGCTACACTGTCGGGGCGGGACAGCCCCAGCATTTT,CSYTVGAGQPQHF
NA,NA,TRBJ2-1,TRBV7-2,TGTGCCAGCAGCTTAGCGCTGAGGCAGTACAATGAGCAGTTCTTC,CASSLALRQYNEQFF
NA,medium-sized,TRBJ1-4,TRBV5-5,TGTGCCAGCAGCTTTGGGGGAACCGCCAATGAAAAACTGTTTTTT,CASSFGGTANEKLFF
NA,NA,TRBJ1-4,TRBV14,TGTGCCAGCAGCCAAGATAGCAGGGGACTTGAAAAACTGTTTTTT,CASSQDSRGLEKLFF
TRBD2,NA,TRBJ2-1,TRBV6-5,TGTGCCAGCAGCAGGACTAGTGTATCCTACAATGAGCAGTTCTTC,CASSRTSVSYNEQFF
NA,NA,TRBJ2-1,TRBV5-6,TGTGCCAGCAGCTTGGGTAGTGGAAGCTACAATGAGCAGTTCTTC,CASSLGSGSYNEQFF
TRBD1,NA,TRBJ2-5,TRBV27,TGTGCCAGCAGCAAAGGGACAGTCCAAGAGACCCAGTACTTC,CASSKGTVQETQYF
NA,NA,TRBJ2-1,TRBV12-3/TRBV12-4,TGTGCCAGCAGTTTGATATCCTACAATGAGCAGTTCTTC,CASSLISYNEQFF
TRBD1,NA,TRBJ2-6,TRBV5-4,TGTGCCAGCAGCTGGCTGGGACAGGGGGCGCAAGGGGCCAACGTCCTGACTTTC,CASSWLGQGAQGANVLTF
NA,NA,TRBJ2-3,TRBV2,TGTGCCAGCAGTGAACTGTATCCTAGCACAGATACGCAGTATTTT,CASSELYPSTDTQYF
NA,NA,TRBJ2-5,TRBV6-2/TRBV6-3,TGTGCCAGCAGTTACTCGGACGTTCGGGAGACCCAGTACTTC,CASSYSDVRETQYF
NA,many,TRBJ1-1,TRBV10-3,TGTGCCATCAGTGGTGGGGGGCGTGAGGAGGGCGACACTGAAGCTTTCTTT,CAISGGGREEGDTEAFF
TRBD1,NA,TRBJ2-1,TRBV28,TGTGCCAGCACCCCTAGGGGACAGGGGGTGAATGAGCAGTTCTTC,CASTPRGQGVNEQFF
NA,NA,TRBJ1-1,TRBV29-1,TGCAGCGGGGAAAAGGGGACCACTGAAGCTTTCTTT,CSGEKGTTEAFF
TRBD1,NA,TRBJ1-1,TRBV27,TGTGCCAGCCAGGACAGGGGGAGTCCTGAAGCTTTCTTT,CASQDRGSPEAFF